Following are 22 T cell receptor beta chains from one sample sequenced in a study of blood T cell repertoires in COVID-19. Generated by immunoSEQ multiplex PCR, the TCRdb table keeps only in-frame clones and is missing some. The sample records roughly 150,000 clones, around 79% being singletons. Sequencing input: PBMCs or T cells enriched from blood (not recorded which). These receptors all come from a woman in her 70s in a cohort exposed to, infected with or recovered from COVID-19 (not recorded which).

The chain uses TRBV7-8 and TRBJ2-4; 7 bases match TRBD2. CDR3 length: 17 residues. V shed 4 bases and J 1 base; nucleotides not matched to a gene: 10. Germline-derived CDR1 and CDR2 are SGHVS and FQNEAQ. In nucleotides, the CDR3 is TGTGCCAGCAGCTGGGGGGAGGGGTTTAGGGCCAAAAACATTCAGTACTTC. Protein sequence: CASSWGEGFRAKNIQYF.

The chain couples TRBV7-9 to TRBJ1-4, with 10 nucleotides matching TRBD1. The CDR3 spans 15 residues. CDR1 and CDR2 from the germline V gene are SEHNR and FQNEAQ (reference sequence). V lost 0 bases and J lost 8; bases outside the gene matches: 3. CDR3 loop: CASSLAGQGREKLFF. The CDR3 nucleotides read TGTGCCAGCAGCTTAGCGGGACAGGGGCGGGAAAAACTGTTTTTT.

This clone showed up just once. V usage is TRBV2 and J usage is TRBJ1-1, with D possibly matching TRBD1 (5 bases). CDR3 length: 14 amino acids. The germline V and J ends were trimmed by 0 bases and 9 bases, with 14 bases remaining between them. Germline V lookup: CDR1 SNHLY, CDR2 FYNNEI. For the CDR3, the DNA is TGTGCCAGCAGTGAAGCGCTCGGGGGAGGACAAGCTTTCTTT. It yields the protein CASSEALGGGQAFF.

The chain has TRBV3-1 (or the pseudogene TRBV3-2) and TRBJ2-1; possible D gene TRBD1, 5 bases. V shed 1 base and J shed 4 bases, with 11 bases lying between them. The germline gives CDR1 LGHDT, CDR2 YNNKEL (reference sequence). The CDR3 is made up of 15 amino acids. The CDR3 is CASSQGARVYNEQFF. The CDR3 nucleotides read TGTGCCAGCAGCCAAGGGGCCAGGGTTTACAATGAGCAGTTCTTC.

V and J are TRBV4-2 and TRBJ1-6, with D hard to call. Trimming cost V 1 base and J 9 bases, with 13 bases left between them. There are 15 residues in the CDR3. CDR1 and CDR2 (germline): LGHNA, YNFKEQ. CDR3 sequence: CASSQGQVRASPLHF. The CDR3 nucleotides are TGTGCCAGCAGCCAAGGCCAGGTGCGGGCTTCACCCCTCCACTTT.

This clone was seen more than once but under ten times. The chain joins TRBV5-1 to TRBJ2-2; TRBD2 matches at 7 bases. This CDR3 is built from 16 residues. J lost 4 bases, V lost 2 bases, and 8 bases had no gene match. Germline CDR1 and CDR2: SGHRS and YFSETQ. The CDR3 sequence is CASSFSGPVRTGELFF. CDR3 DNA: TGCGCCAGCAGCTTTAGCGGGCCAGTACGCACCGGGGAGCTGTTTTTT.

The chain couples TRBV5-5 to TRBJ2-3; D gene ambiguous. The CDR3 loop spans 13 amino acids. Germline V CDR1 and CDR2: SGHKS, YYEKEE (reference sequence). The V end was cut by 1 base, the J end by 4 bases, with 7 bases between. In DNA, the CDR3 is TGTGCCAGCAGCTTGTTTAGTGCAGATACGCAGTATTTT. It codes for CASSLFSADTQYF.

V usage is TRBV6-5 and J usage is TRBJ1-4; D is uncertain. V was pared by 6 bases and J by 8 bases, with 16 bases between. The CDR3 consists of 14 residues. Germline V gene data show CDR1 as MNHEY and CDR2 as SVGAGI. For the CDR3, the DNA is TGTGCCAGCAGGGCCGGTACGGCCGGGGAAAAACTGTTTTTT. Translation gives CASRAGTAGEKLFF.

The chain couples TRBV19 to TRBJ1-2; 7 nucleotides align to TRBD1. J gave up 5 bases and V 4 bases, and 1 base lay outside the gene matches. The CDR3 totals 12 residues. CDR1 is LNHDA and CDR2 is SQIVND in the germline V gene (reference sequence). The CDR3 nucleotides read TGTGCCAGTAGTAGGGGACAGTATGGCTACACCTTC. It encodes CASSRGQYGYTF. The variable domain in full, completed from reference TRBV19 and TRBJ1-2, reads DGGITQSPKYLFRKEGQNVTLSCEQNLNHDAMYWYRQDPGQGLRLIYYSQIVNDFQKGDIAEGYSVSREKKESFPLTVTSAQKNPTAFYLCASSRGQYGYTFGSGTRLTVV.

This clone was counted a few times. The chain couples TRBV20-1 to TRBJ2-7; D ambiguous. Trimming left V 3 bases short and J 5 bases short, with 8 bases between. This CDR3 comprises 11 residues. Germline lookup yields CDR1 DFQATT and CDR2 SNEGSKA (reference sequence). The CDR3 protein is CSASRSDEQYF. In DNA, the CDR3 is TGCAGTGCTAGTCGATCAGACGAGCAGTACTTC.

The chain carries TRBV27 and TRBJ2-1; D uncertain. Trimming removed 5 bases from V and 3 bases from J, with 14 bases in between. The CDR3 consists of 15 residues. Germline V CDR1 and CDR2: MNHEY, SMNVEV (reference sequence). The DNA of the CDR3 is TGTGCCAGCAGTCCTTCTCGATTACTCTACAATGAGCAGTTCTTC. Its translation: CASSPSRLLYNEQFF.

This rearrangement joins TRBV27 to TRBJ2-1, with D perhaps matching TRBD1 (5 bases). V lost 7 bases and J 6 bases, leaving 10 bases between the germline ends. Germline assignment: CDR1 MNHEY and CDR2 SMNVEV (reference sequence). The CDR3 runs to 12 residues. The CDR3 coding sequence is TGTGCCAGCAAGGGGCTGACCAATGAGCAGTTCTTC. It codes for CASKGLTNEQFF.

The genes are TRBV11-3 and TRBJ2-4, with a possible D match to TRBD2 (7 bases). V was cut by 4 bases and J by 7 bases, with 11 bases left in between. Germline V lookup: CDR1 SGHNT, CDR2 YENEEA. The CDR3 is made up of 13 amino acids. The CDR3 is CASSSKGGNIQYF. CDR3 nucleotide sequence: TGTGCCAGCAGCTCCAAGGGGGGGAACATTCAGTACTTC.

The V call is TRBV10-2, the J call TRBJ1-4, with D tentatively TRBD1 (6 bases). The germline V gene has CDR1 WSHSY and CDR2 SAAADI. V lost 4 bases to trimming and J lost 2 bases, with 8 bases between them. The CDR3 consists of 14 residues. The CDR3 DNA follows: TGCGCCAGCAGTGGTGGGGGCACTAATGAAAAACTGTTTTTT. Translated: CASSGGGTNEKLFF.

The table lists this clone with a count of one. The chain combines TRBV7-2 with TRBJ2-2; TRBD1 might be the D (6 bases). CDR1 SGHTA and CDR2 FQGNSA come from the germline V gene. The CDR3 spans 15 residues. V was trimmed by 5 bases and J by 4 bases, leaving 14 bases between them. The CDR3 region has the DNA TGTGCCAGCAGCACGATGACAGGACTCACCGGGGAGCTGTTTTTT. As protein: CASSTMTGLTGELFF. Filled out from reference TRBV7-2 and TRBJ2-2, the complete variable domain reads GAGVSQSPSNKVTEKGKDVELRCDPISGHTALYWYRQSLGQGLEFLIYFQGNSAPDKSGLPSDRFSAERTGGSVSTLTIQRTQQEDSAVYLCASSTMTGLTGELFFGEGSRLTVL.

This chain connects TRBV7-3 to TRBJ2-3; 9 nucleotides match TRBD1. Germline lookup yields CDR1 SGHTA and CDR2 FQGTGA. V lost 6 bases to trimming and J lost 1 base; unmatched junction nucleotides: 8. This CDR3 has 16 residues. CDR3 in DNA: TGTGCCAGCAGACCGGGGACAGGGAGAGGCACAGATACGCAGTATTTT. It specifies CASRPGTGRGTDTQYF.

V and J are TRBV2 and TRBJ2-7, with 9 bases that match TRBD1. The V gene's germline CDR1 is SNHLY and CDR2 FYNNEI. This CDR3 comprises 13 residues. Trimming at V came to 6 bases and at J to 3 bases, leaving 3 bases not matched to a gene. DNA for the CDR3: TGTGCCAGCAGATGGACAGGGGACTACGAGCAGTACTTC. Protein: CASRWTGDYEQYF.

The rearrangement links TRBV10-3 to TRBJ1-3; D remains ambiguous. Germline loops: CDR1 ENHRY, CDR2 SYGVKD. Trimming took 1 base from V and 2 from J, leaving 12 bases between them. CDR3 length: 16 residues. The CDR3 reads CAISEFLTGAGNTIYF. For the CDR3, the DNA is TGTGCCATCAGTGAGTTCCTAACGGGTGCTGGAAACACCATATATTTT.

The chain combines TRBV28 with TRBJ1-3, with D possibly TRBD1 on 5 matching bases. Germline CDR1 MDHEN, CDR2 SYDVKM. The length of the CDR3 is 15 residues. Trimming stripped 6 bases from V and 0 bases from J, with 12 bases between. The CDR3 DNA is TGTGCCAGCAGGGTGGGGGGGAACTCTGGAAACACCATATATTTT. It yields the protein CASRVGGNSGNTIYF.

The gene calls are TRBV3-1 (or the pseudogene TRBV3-2) and TRBJ2-4; D is possibly TRBD2 (6 bases). Trimming pared 1 base from V and 8 bases from J, leaving 12 bases between. Germline V gene sequence: CDR1 LGHDT, CDR2 YNNKEL (reference sequence). The CDR3 is made up of 14 amino acids. The CDR3 region has the DNA TGTGCCAGCAGCCAAGCCGGGAGCTATGACATTCAGTACTTC. Translated, it gives CASSQAGSYDIQYF.

The V gene is TRBV21-1, the J gene TRBJ2-1; TRBD1 is the table's D call, not checked against the DNA. TRBV21-1 is described as a pseudogene. The CDR3 spans 16 residues. This CDR3 is CASSAGDRGLYNEQFF. As DNA, the CDR3 is TGTGCCAGCAGCGCGGGGGACAGGGGGCTTTACAATGAGCAGTTCTTC.

There are a few counts of this clone. This rearrangement joins TRBV7-3 to TRBJ2-1; 7 nucleotides match TRBD1. Germline CDR1 and CDR2: SGHTA and FQGTGA. With V trimmed by 0 bases and J by 4 bases, 0 bases remained unmatched. The CDR3 totals 14 residues. The CDR3 reads CASSLTGQYNEQFF. The CDR3 DNA reads as TGTGCCAGCAGCTTAACGGGACAGTACAATGAGCAGTTCTTC.